The 17 T cell receptor beta chains given below trace back to one sample, sequenced in a study of blood T cell repertoires in COVID-19. Repertoires were generated with immunoSEQ multiplex PCR, while TCRdb's copy carries only in-frame clones and drops some. The sample has 210,000 or so clones, about three quarters seen once. The sequencing sample was made of peripheral blood. These receptors were collected from a woman of 80 years or more with active or convalescent COVID-19.

The rearrangement uses TRBV6-5 and TRBJ1-2, with TRBD1 identical over 10 bases. Germline assignment: CDR1 MNHEY and CDR2 SVGAGI. Germline trimming cut 6 bases from V and 9 bases from J; bases unmatched to any gene: 10. CDR3 length equals 14 residues. This chain's CDR3 is CASRTGTGVGSYTF. The CDR3 nucleotides are TGTGCCAGCAGAACCGGGACAGGGGTAGGGAGCTACACCTTC.

The gene calls are TRBV28 and TRBJ2-5; 11 bases are a match to TRBD1. V dropped 6 bases and J dropped 4; count of bases not matched to a gene: 1. Germline CDR1 and CDR2: MDHEN and SYDVKM. The CDR3 spans 13 residues. The CDR3 DNA is TGTGCCAGCAGGGGGACAGGGGGAGAGACCCAGTACTTC. The encoded protein is CASRGTGGETQYF.

The chain carries TRBV3-1 (or the pseudogene TRBV3-2) and TRBJ1-1; no reliable D call. The V gene's germline CDR1 is LGHDT and CDR2 YNNKEL (reference sequence). The CDR3 has 15 amino acids. V lost 3 bases and J 0 bases, leaving 11 bases between the germline ends. The DNA for the CDR3 is TGTGCCAGCAGCCAGGCCATGCAGTTGAACACTGAAGCTTTCTTT. Protein product: CASSQAMQLNTEAFF.

The rearrangement joins TRBV6-1 to TRBJ2-5; 9 bases are shared with TRBD2. CDR1 is MNHNS and CDR2 is SASEGT in the germline V gene. The CDR3 is 17 amino acids. V was clipped by 4 bases and J by 5 bases; unmatched bases: 14. This CDR3 reads CASSGGLAGARGETQYF. Written as DNA, the CDR3 is TGTGCCAGCAGTGGTGGGTTAGCGGGGGCTAGGGGGGAGACCCAGTACTTC.

This sequence joins TRBV4-3 and TRBJ2-1; 13 nucleotides match TRBD2. Germline V gene lookup returns CDR1 LGHNA and CDR2 YSLEER. This CDR3 has 16 amino acids. Trimming took 3 bases from V and 7 from J; bases not matched to a gene: 6. DNA of the CDR3: TGCGCCAGCAGCCAGGGACTAGCGGGGTCTAGAAATGAGCAGTTCTTC. Its protein product is CASSQGLAGSRNEQFF.

The J gene is TRBJ2-3, the V gene TRBV12-3 or TRBV12-4; unclear D gene. The CDR3 has 13 amino acids. The V end was cut by 3 bases, the J end by 0 bases, with 4 bases between. This chain's CDR3 is CASSLRSTDTQYF. For the CDR3, the DNA is TGTGCCAGCAGTTTGCGGAGCACAGATACGCAGTATTTT.

With regard to this clone: A junction end diverges from the germline sequence, so it may reflect a read error. The chain's CDR3 is CASCLGGGVSDTQYF. CDR3 nucleotide sequence: TGCGCCAGCTGCTTGGGCGGGGGGGTATCAGATACGCAGTATTTT. The chain couples TRBV5-1 to TRBJ2-3, with 9 nucleotides matching TRBD2. This CDR3 comprises 15 residues. Germline CDR1 SGHRS, CDR2 YFSETQ.

This chain joins TRBV5-1 and TRBJ1-5, with a weak D call TRBD1 (6 bases). This CDR3 contains 14 residues. V lost 4 bases, J lost 4 bases, and 12 bases lay in between. Germline V gene sequence: CDR1 SGHRS, CDR2 YFSETQ. As DNA, the CDR3 is TGCGCCAGCAGCGAAGGACAGCCTAATCAGCCCCAGCATTTT. Amino acids: CASSEGQPNQPQHF.

The genes are TRBV7-9 and TRBJ2-3; TRBD1 aligns across 10 bases. The CDR3 extends over 14 amino acids. Germline lookup yields CDR1 SEHNR and CDR2 FQNEAQ (reference sequence). Trimming took 5 bases from V and 4 from J; bases not matched to a gene: 3. CDR3 nucleotide sequence: TGTGCCAGCAGCCAAGACAGGGGGCCAGATACGCAGTATTTT. Protein sequence: CASSQDRGPDTQYF.

V and J are TRBV5-5 and TRBJ1-2, with D maybe TRBD1 (6 bases). The V gene lost 1 base and the J gene lost 4 bases, with 11 bases spanning the gap. This CDR3 contains 14 residues. From germline, CDR1 is SGHKS and CDR2 YYEKEE (reference sequence). The CDR3 is CASSLQGLSYGYTF. The CDR3 nucleotides are TGTGCCAGCAGCTTGCAGGGGCTTTCCTATGGCTACACCTTC. The whole variable domain, filled in from reference TRBV5-5 and TRBJ1-2, reads DAGVTQSPTHLIKTRGQQVTLRCSPISGHKSVSWYQQVLGQGPQFIFQYYEKEERGRGNFPDRFSARQFPNYSSELNVNALLLGDSALYLCASSLQGLSYGYTFGSGTRLTVV.

The CDR3 DNA is TGTGCCAGCAGCAGGACTAGCGGGGGGGCCCTTGACGAGCAGTACTTC. Its translation: CASSRTSGGALDEQYF. V and J are TRBV5-4 and TRBJ2-7; 15 nucleotides align to TRBD2. Trimming took 4 bases from V and 5 from J; bases not matched to a gene: 7. This CDR3 region has 16 residues. Germline V gene sequence: CDR1 SGHNT, CDR2 YYREEE (reference sequence).

This chain connects TRBV5-8 to TRBJ2-7, with 9 bases lining up with TRBD2. Per germline, CDR1 SGHTS and CDR2 YDEGEE. The CDR3 contains 15 residues. V lost 1 base to trimming and J lost 7 bases; unmatched junction nucleotides: 9. The CDR3, as DNA: TGTGCCAGCAGCTTGTTTGGCGGGGGGGCGCGGGAGCAGTACTTC. Translating it yields CASSLFGGGAREQYF. Together with reference TRBV5-8 and TRBJ2-7, the CDR3 gives the full variable domain: EAGVTQSPTHLIKTRGQQATLRCSPISGHTSVYWYQQALGLGLQFLLWYDEGEERNRGNFPPRFSGRQFPNYSSELNVNALELEDSALYLCASSLFGGGAREQYFGPGTRLTVT.

The chain has TRBV5-1 and TRBJ2-7, with D perhaps TRBD1 (6 bases). Germline CDR1 reads SGHRS; CDR2 reads YFSETQ. This CDR3 contains 12 residues. V was pared by 5 bases and J by 5 bases, with 11 bases between. The CDR3 loop reads CASRYGQNEQYF. CDR3 sequence (DNA): TGCGCCAGCAGATACGGACAGAACGAGCAGTACTTC.

This chain connects TRBV28 to TRBJ2-5; TRBD2 aligns across 12 bases. Germline loops: CDR1 MDHEN, CDR2 SYDVKM. CDR3 length equals 19 residues. The ends lost 2 bases at V and 4 bases at J; junction bases unmatched: 14. This CDR3 reads CASSLTGLAGREVGETQYF. In nucleotides, the CDR3 is TGTGCCAGCAGTTTAACAGGACTAGCGGGGCGCGAGGTTGGAGAGACCCAGTACTTC. The full variable domain, rest sourced from reference TRBV28 and TRBJ2-5, is DVKVTQSSRYLVKRTGEKVFLECVQDMDHENMFWYRQDPGLGLRLIYFSYDVKMKEKGDIPEGYSVSREKKERFSLILESASTNQTSMYLCASSLTGLAGREVGETQYFGPGTRLLVL.

The chain recombines TRBV12-5 with TRBJ2-1, with 7 nucleotides matching TRBD2. This CDR3 is built from 20 residues. Germline CDR1 reads LGHNT; CDR2 reads FRNRAP. Losses at the gene ends were 4 bases for V and 4 bases for J; bases not matched to a gene: 22. CDR3 region: CASGSGSRTREVGMYNEQFF. As DNA, the CDR3 is TGTGCTAGTGGTTCCGGCTCCCGGACTAGAGAGGTGGGGATGTACAATGAGCAGTTCTTC.

The rearrangement links TRBV29-1 to TRBJ2-7, with a weak D call TRBD1 (5 bases). The CDR3 length is 14 residues. Germline loops: CDR1 SQVTM, CDR2 ANQGSEA. Trimming removed 4 bases at V and 0 bases at J, with 13 bases between. CDR3 bases: TGCAGCGTTGTTTTGACAGTTGCCTCCTACGAGCAGTACTTC. Translated: CSVVLTVASYEQYF.

V gene TRBV7-6 combines with J gene TRBJ2-2; 7 bases fit TRBD2. The CDR3 has 16 residues. CDR1 is SGHVS, CDR2 FNYEAQ, per germline. The ends lost 4 bases at V and 5 bases at J; junction bases unmatched: 10. CDR3 amino acids: CASSSPGRGYTGELFF. CDR3 DNA: TGTGCCAGCAGCTCCCCGGGGAGGGGATATACCGGGGAGCTGTTTTTT.